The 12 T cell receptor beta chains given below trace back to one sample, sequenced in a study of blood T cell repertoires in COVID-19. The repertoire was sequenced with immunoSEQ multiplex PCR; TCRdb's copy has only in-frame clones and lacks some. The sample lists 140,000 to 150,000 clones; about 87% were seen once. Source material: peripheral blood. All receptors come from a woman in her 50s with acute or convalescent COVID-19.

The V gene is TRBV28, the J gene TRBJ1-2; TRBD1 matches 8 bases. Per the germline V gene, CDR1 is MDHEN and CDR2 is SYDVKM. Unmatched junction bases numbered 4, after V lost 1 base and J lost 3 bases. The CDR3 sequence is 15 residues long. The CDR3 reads CASSLFGTGDYGYTF. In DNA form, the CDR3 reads TGTGCCAGCAGTTTATTTGGGACAGGTGACTATGGCTACACCTTC.

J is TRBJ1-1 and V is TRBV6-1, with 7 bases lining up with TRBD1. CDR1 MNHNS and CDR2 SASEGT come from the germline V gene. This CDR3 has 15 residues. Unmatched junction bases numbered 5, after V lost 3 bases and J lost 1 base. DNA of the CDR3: TGTGCCAGCAGTGACCGACAGGGATGGAACACTGAAGCTTTCTTT. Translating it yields CASSDRQGWNTEAFF.

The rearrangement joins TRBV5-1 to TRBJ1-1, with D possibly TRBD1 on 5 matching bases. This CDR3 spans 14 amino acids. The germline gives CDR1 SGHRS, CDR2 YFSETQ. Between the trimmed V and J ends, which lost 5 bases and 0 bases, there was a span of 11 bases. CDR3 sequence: CASRQTEVNTEAFF. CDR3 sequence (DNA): TGCGCCAGCAGACAGACAGAGGTGAACACTGAAGCTTTCTTT.

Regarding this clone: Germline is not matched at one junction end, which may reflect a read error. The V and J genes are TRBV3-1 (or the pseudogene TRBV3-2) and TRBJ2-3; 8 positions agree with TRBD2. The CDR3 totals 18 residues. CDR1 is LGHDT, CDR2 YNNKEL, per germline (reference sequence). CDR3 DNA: TGTGTCAGCAGCCGACAACAACTAGCGGCATACAGCACAGATACGCAGTATTTT. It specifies CVSSRQQLAAYSTDTQYF.

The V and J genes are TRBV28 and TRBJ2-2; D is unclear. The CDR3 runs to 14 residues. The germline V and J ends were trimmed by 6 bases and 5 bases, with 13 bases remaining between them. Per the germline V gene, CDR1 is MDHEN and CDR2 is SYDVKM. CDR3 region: CASSTPGETGELFF. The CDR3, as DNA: TGTGCCAGCAGCACGCCGGGTGAGACCGGGGAGCTGTTTTTT.

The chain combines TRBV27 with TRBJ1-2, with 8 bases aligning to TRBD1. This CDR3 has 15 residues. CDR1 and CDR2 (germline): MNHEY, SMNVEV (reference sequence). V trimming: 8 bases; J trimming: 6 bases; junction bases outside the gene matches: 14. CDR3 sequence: CASPTGQGASDGYTF. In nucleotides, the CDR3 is TGTGCCAGCCCTACAGGTCAGGGGGCTTCTGATGGCTACACCTTC.

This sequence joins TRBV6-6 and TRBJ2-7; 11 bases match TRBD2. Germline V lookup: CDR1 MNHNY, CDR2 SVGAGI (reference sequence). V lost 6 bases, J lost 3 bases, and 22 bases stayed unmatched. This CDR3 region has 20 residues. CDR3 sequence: CASSYRTPTSGGLFDYEQYF. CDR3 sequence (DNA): TGTGCCAGCAGCTATCGGACCCCAACTAGCGGGGGACTTTTTGACTACGAGCAGTACTTC.

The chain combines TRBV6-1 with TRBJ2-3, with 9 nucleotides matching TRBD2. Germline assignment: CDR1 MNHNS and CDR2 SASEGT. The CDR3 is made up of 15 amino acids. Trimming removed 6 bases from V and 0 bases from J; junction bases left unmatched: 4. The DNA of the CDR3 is TGTGCCAGCAGCATTCTAGCGGGGAGCACAGATACGCAGTATTTT. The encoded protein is CASSILAGSTDTQYF.

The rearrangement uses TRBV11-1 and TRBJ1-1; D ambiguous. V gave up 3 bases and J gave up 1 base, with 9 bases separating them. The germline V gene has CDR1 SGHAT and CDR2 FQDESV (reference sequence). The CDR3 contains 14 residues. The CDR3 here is CASSFMTGNTEAFF. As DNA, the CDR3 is TGTGCCAGCAGCTTTATGACGGGGAACACTGAAGCTTTCTTT.

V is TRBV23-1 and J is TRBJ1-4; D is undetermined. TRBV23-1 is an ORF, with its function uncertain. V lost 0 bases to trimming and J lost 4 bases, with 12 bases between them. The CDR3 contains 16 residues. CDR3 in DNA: TGCGCCAGCAGTCAATCTAAAAGGCGGTTTAATGAAAAACTGTTTTTT. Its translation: CASSQSKRRFNEKLFF.

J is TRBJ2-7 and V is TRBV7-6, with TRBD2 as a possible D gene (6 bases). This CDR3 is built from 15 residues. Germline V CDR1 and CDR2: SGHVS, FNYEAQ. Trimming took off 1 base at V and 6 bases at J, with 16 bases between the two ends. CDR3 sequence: CASSLGGLLNSEQYF. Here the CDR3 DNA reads TGTGCCAGCAGCTTAGGGGGACTTCTCAATTCCGAGCAGTACTTC.

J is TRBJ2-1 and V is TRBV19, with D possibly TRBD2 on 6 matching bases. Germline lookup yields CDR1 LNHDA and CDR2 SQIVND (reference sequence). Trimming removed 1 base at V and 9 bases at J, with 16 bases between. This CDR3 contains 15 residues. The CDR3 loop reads CASSIVAGPAPEQFF. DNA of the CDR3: TGTGCCAGTAGTATAGTTGCGGGACCCGCTCCTGAGCAGTTCTTC.